This TCR delta chain came from a study of gammadelta T cells in human blood. Turning to this clone: This likely reflects a read error, since a far larger clone is one base away.

TCRdb redid clone calling on the RT-PCR reads using CATT. The sample has around 380 delta-chain clones; 40% to 45% are singletons. Germline trimming cut 0 bases from V and 5 bases from J; bases unmatched to any gene: 6. The CDR3 sequence is 19 residues long. Germline assignment: CDR1 GEAIGNYY and CDR2 EKD. The TCR originated in a human donor. Sequencing was carried out using Vgamma9Vdelta2 gamma-delta T cells from infant blood. This chain connects TRDV2 to TRDJ3; TRDD3 matches 13 bases. The CDR3 loop is CACDTVLGDTSRDTRQMFF. The CDR3, as DNA: TGTGCCTGTGACACCGTACTGGGGGATACGTCCCGGGACACCCGACAGATGTTTTTC.